This section outlines one TCR beta chain sequence together with its context. What it binds is not known. Trimming at V came to 4 bases and at J to 4 bases, leaving 7 bases not matched to a gene. CDR3 length equals 15 residues. Germline CDR1 LGHDT, CDR2 YNNKEL (reference sequence). Primed by a sample-barcoded 5' primer and a J-beta primer mix, a second PCR proceeded for roughly 6 to 12 cycles. Each single sample gave us at least 2.5 million CDR3-containing paired-end reads. MiXCR, applied by TCRdb to the 5' RACE reads, yields one record per CDR3 protein. There are roughly 1,100,000 distinct CDR3 sequences in the sample; 20% to 25% occur only once, and around 0.7% lies in the top ten. The sample originates from a study of blood T cells in healthy people across ages. Study-level findings and limits: It was found that TCR beta diversity correlated strongly with the percentage of naive T cells.

This sample was shared with a second study, whose subject was T cells of mothers and their children.

Sequenced input: blood. This TCR was sampled from a girl aged 2-10 years in good health. The V gene is TRBV3-1, the J gene TRBJ1-3; TRBD1 matches at 7 bases. CDR3 sequence: CASSPPGQRGNTIYF. DNA of the CDR3: TGTGCCAGCAGCCCGCCGGGACAGCGGGGAAACACCATATATTTT. Filled out from reference TRBV3-1 and TRBJ1-3, the complete variable domain reads DTAVSQTPKYLVTQMGNDKSIKCEQNLGHDTMYWYKQDSKKFLKIMFSYNNKELIINETVPNRFSPKSPDKAHLNLHINSLELGDSAVYFCASSPPGQRGNTIYFGEGSWLTVV.